The rows below give T cell receptor beta chains drawn from one sample of a study of glioma-infiltrating T cells. TCRdb independently ran MiXCR on the multiplex PCR reads; one entry per CDR3 protein. The profile shows around 170,000 distinct CDR3 sequences, around 40% of them singletons. Sequencing was performed on glioma tissue, nonneoplastic brain tissue, or PBMCs (not recorded which). These receptors were obtained from a human donor with low-grade glioma or glioblastoma, undergoing nonglioma brain surgery, or in good health (not recorded which). The CDR3 runs from the conserved cysteine through the conserved F or W. Each record gives: D gene, clone size, V gene, J gene, CDR3 protein, CDR3 DNA. D genes are given only for firm matches. The listing skips clone size in some rows; elsewhere it reads once, few, many or a size class.

D: -; size: -; V: TRBV12-3/TRBV12-4; J: TRBJ2-7; CDR3: CASSAGRDYEQYF; DNA: TGTGCCAGCAGTGCGGGACGGGACTACGAGCAGTACTTC
D: -; size: many; V: TRBV6-1; J: TRBJ1-2; CDR3: CASRNVNYGYTF; DNA: TGTGCCAGCAGAAACGTGAACTATGGCTACACCTTC
D: -; size: -; V: TRBV18; J: TRBJ1-3; CDR3: CASSRGSFGNTIYF; DNA: TGTGCCAGCTCACGCGGGAGCTTTGGAAACACCATATATTTT
D: -; size: few; V: TRBV3-1; J: TRBJ2-7; CDR3: CASSQAWESEQYF; DNA: TGTGCCAGCAGCCAAGCCTGGGAAAGCGAGCAGTACTTC
D: TRBD2; size: few; V: TRBV28; J: TRBJ2-7; CDR3: CASSPGTGGLYEQYF; DNA: TGTGCCAGCAGCCCCGGAACGGGAGGGCTCTACGAGCAGTACTTC
D: -; size: few; V: TRBV19; J: TRBJ2-1; CDR3: CASSIAGLTNEQFF; DNA: TGTGCCAGTAGTATAGCGGGACTCACGAATGAGCAGTTCTTC
D: -; size: few; V: TRBV19; J: TRBJ2-1; CDR3: CASNSVGEDEQFF; DNA: TGTGCCAGTAATTCCGTGGGTGAGGATGAGCAGTTCTTC
D: -; size: -; V: TRBV10-3; J: TRBJ2-3; CDR3: CAIRRTPPEADTQYF; DNA: TGTGCCATCAGACGGACACCCCCGGAGGCAGATACGCAGTATTTT
D: TRBD2; size: few; V: TRBV29-1; J: TRBJ2-1; CDR3: CSAATSGGDEQFF; DNA: TGCAGCGCCGCGACTAGCGGGGGGGATGAGCAGTTCTTC
D: TRBD1; size: -; V: TRBV20-1; J: TRBJ1-3; CDR3: CSARQGQGNGNTIYF; DNA: TGCAGTGCCAGACAGGGACAGGGGAATGGAAACACCATATATTTT
D: TRBD1; size: -; V: TRBV19; J: TRBJ1-1; CDR3: CASRAGPPGTGNTGALF; DNA: TGTGCCAGTAGAGCGGGCCCCCCCGGGACAGGAAACACTGGAGCTCTCTTT
D: -; size: few; V: TRBV10-3; J: TRBJ1-2; CDR3: CAISESTGGYGYTF; DNA: TGTGCCATCAGTGAGTCGACCGGGGGCTATGGCTACACCTTC
D: -; size: few; V: TRBV3-1; J: TRBJ2-3; CDR3: CASSQGPVGTDTQYF; DNA: TGTGCCAGCAGCCAAGGACCCGTCGGCACAGATACGCAGTATTTT
D: TRBD1; size: few; V: TRBV4-1; J: TRBJ2-1; CDR3: CASSQEGTDSEQFF; DNA: TGCGCCAGCAGCCAAGAAGGGACAGACTCGGAGCAGTTCTTC
D: TRBD1; size: many; V: TRBV7-8; J: TRBJ1-5; CDR3: CASSFDRAGNQPQHF; DNA: TGTGCCAGCAGCTTTGACAGGGCGGGCAATCAGCCCCAGCATTTT
D: -; size: -; V: TRBV11-2; J: TRBJ2-7; CDR3: CASSSHDTDRHDFYEQYF; DNA: TGTGCCAGCAGCTCGCACGATACTGACAGGCACGATTTCTACGAGCAGTACTTC
D: -; size: many; V: TRBV6-1; J: TRBJ2-3; CDR3: CASTRGASTDTQYF; DNA: TGTGCCAGCACCAGGGGGGCTAGCACAGATACGCAGTATTTT
D: -; size: -; V: TRBV4-1; J: TRBJ2-2; CDR3: CASSREHVNTEELFF; DNA: TGCGCCAGCAGCCGAGAACACGTGAACACCGAGGAGCTGTTTTTT
D: -; size: few; V: TRBV12-3/TRBV12-4; J: TRBJ2-7; CDR3: CASSAPGYEQYF; DNA: TGTGCCAGCAGTGCCCCGGGGTACGAGCAGTACTTC
D: -; size: many; V: TRBV28; J: TRBJ1-5; CDR3: CASRTRVLAQHF; DNA: TGTGCCAGCAGAACCAGAGTATTAGCCCAGCATTTT
D: TRBD2; size: many; V: TRBV28; J: TRBJ2-5; CDR3: CASSRTSGRGPQETQYF; DNA: TGTGCCAGCAGTCGGACTAGCGGGAGAGGTCCCCAAGAGACCCAGTACTTC
D: TRBD1; size: few; V: TRBV29-1; J: TRBJ2-7; CDR3: CSAGDRWGEQYF; DNA: TGCAGCGCCGGGGACAGGTGGGGTGAGCAGTACTTC